This entry lists 29 T cell receptor beta chains sequenced from one sample in a study of shared clonotypes between healthy human individuals. Only in-frame clones appear in the TCRdb table, and some are missing; sequencing was by immunoSEQ multiplex PCR. The repertoire holds more than 550,000 clones, approximately 77% seen once, with approximately 2% in the top ten. Sequenced: memory CD4+ T cells sorted from blood. The subset here: CD45RA-negative fraction. Receptors originate from a woman aged 25-40 years in good health.

The chain combines TRBV28 with TRBJ1-3; TRBD1 matches 7 bases. The germline gives CDR1 MDHEN, CDR2 SYDVKM. The CDR3 runs 17 residues. V lost 3 bases to trimming and J lost 0 bases; unmatched junction nucleotides: 8. CDR3 coding DNA: TGTGCCAGCAGTTTGACAGGGCCACTAGGCTCTGGAAACACCATATATTTT. It is translated as CASSLTGPLGSGNTIYF.

This clone was counted at least ten times. The chain couples TRBV7-9 to TRBJ1-4, with 7 bases lining up with TRBD1. The CDR3 length is 15 residues. Trimming removed 7 bases from V and 10 bases from J; junction bases left unmatched: 15. CDR1 SEHNR and CDR2 FQNEAQ come from the germline V gene (reference sequence). CDR3 protein: CASMGIRQGGGKLFF. In nucleotides, the CDR3 is TGTGCCAGCATGGGGATTCGACAGGGTGGAGGAAAACTGTTTTTT.

This clone has only a few counts. A much larger clone lies one base from this, so it may be a read error. Within the sample, other DNA sequences also encode this same CDR3. The CDR3 region has the DNA TGTGCCAGCAGCTCACAGGGAGACACTGAAGCTTTCTTT. Residues: CASSSQGDTEAFF. This rearrangement joins TRBV11-3 to TRBJ1-1, with a weak D call TRBD1 (6 bases). V was clipped by 4 bases and J by 3 bases, with 9 bases between them. Germline V gene lookup returns CDR1 SGHNT and CDR2 YENEEA. The CDR3 runs to 13 residues. Supplemented by reference TRBV11-3 and TRBJ1-1, the full variable domain reads EAGVVQSPRYKIIEKKQPVAFWCNPISGHNTLYWYLQNLGQGPELLIRYENEEAVDDSQLPKDRFSAERLKGVDSTLKIQPAELGDSAVYLCASSSQGDTEAFFGQGTRLTVV.

The chain recombines TRBV7-2 with TRBJ2-4; D gene unclear. This CDR3 has 11 amino acids. Deletions cut 3 bases from V and 9 bases from J, with 6 bases between. The germline V gene has CDR1 SGHTA and CDR2 FQGNSA. This chain's CDR3 is CASSFQGIQYF. CDR3 DNA sequence: TGTGCCAGCAGCTTCCAAGGCATTCAGTACTTC.

This chain uses TRBV28 with TRBJ2-1, with 7 bases that match TRBD1. In germline, CDR1 is MDHEN, CDR2 SYDVKM. V dropped 7 bases and J dropped 3; count of bases not matched to a gene: 12. This CDR3 has 16 residues. For the CDR3, the DNA is TGTGCCAGCACCCCCCCAGGGGGTGGTTACTACAATGAGCAGTTCTTC. Translation: CASTPPGGGYYNEQFF.

This clone showed up just once. The sample contains more than one DNA sequence encoding this CDR3. The V gene is TRBV18, the J gene TRBJ2-7, with 7 bases lining up with TRBD1. Germline-derived CDR1 and CDR2 are KGHSH and LQKENI. The J segment lost 3 bases and the V segment lost 2 bases, leaving 1 base of the junction unmatched. There are 13 residues in the CDR3. This CDR3 reads CASSPAGGYEQYF. CDR3 coding DNA: TGTGCCAGCTCACCAGCAGGGGGCTACGAGCAGTACTTC.

The V call is TRBV4-1, the J call TRBJ1-2, with D hard to call. Deletions cut 1 base from V and 8 bases from J, with 11 bases between. The CDR3 is 13 amino acids. The germline V gene encodes CDR1 MGHRA and CDR2 YSYEKL. The CDR3 DNA follows: TGCGCCAGCAGCCAAGCCGGTTCCATCGGCTACACCTTC. Amino acid sequence: CASSQAGSIGYTF.

The chain has TRBV27 and TRBJ2-2, with TRBD1 identical over 7 bases. The CDR3 length is 14 residues. Per germline, CDR1 MNHEY and CDR2 SMNVEV (reference sequence). After removal of 6 bases from V and 4 bases from J, the junction contained 5 bases not matched to a gene. The CDR3 DNA sequence: TGTGCCAGCAGGATAGACAGGGCCACCGGGGAGCTGTTTTTT. This encodes CASRIDRATGELFF.

Concerning this clone itself: Other DNA sequences within the sample encode an identical CDR3. The chain links TRBV18 to TRBJ2-7; D is uncertain. The germline CDR1 and CDR2 sequences are KGHSH and LQKENI. The CDR3 consists of 12 residues. V was pared by 6 bases and J by 4 bases, with 10 bases between. DNA of the CDR3: TGTGCCAGCTCTCCGGACCGATACGAGCAGTACTTC. This sequence encodes CASSPDRYEQYF.

The chain couples TRBV29-1 to TRBJ2-5, with 7 bases identical to TRBD2. The CDR3 is 13 residues long. Germline V gene lookup returns CDR1 SQVTM and CDR2 ANQGSEA. V lost 5 bases to trimming and J lost 4 bases; unmatched junction nucleotides: 7. The CDR3 loop reads CSVRPIAGETQYF. The CDR3 coding sequence is TGCAGCGTTCGGCCGATAGCGGGAGAGACCCAGTACTTC.

The chain employs TRBV6-5 and TRBJ1-1; 8 bases map to TRBD1. CDR1 is MNHEY and CDR2 is SVGAGI in the germline V gene. With V trimmed by 6 bases and J by 6 bases, 12 bases remained unmatched. The CDR3 runs 15 residues. The chain's CDR3 is CASRKNRGSVAEAFF. The CDR3 DNA follows: TGTGCCAGCAGGAAAAACAGGGGGTCGGTGGCTGAAGCTTTCTTT.

The chain employs TRBV28 and TRBJ1-4, with D maybe TRBD1 (5 bases). Germline V CDR1 and CDR2: MDHEN, SYDVKM. The CDR3 is 12 amino acids. The V end lost 7 bases, the J end lost 7 bases, and 10 bases lay between the germline ends. In DNA, the CDR3 is TGTGCCAGCAAGGGGTATGTTGAAAAACTGTTTTTT. Its protein is CASKGYVEKLFF.

This clone occurred a few times. The sample holds other DNA sequences that translate to the same CDR3. The chain recombines TRBV5-1 with TRBJ2-7; D may match TRBD1 or TRBD2 (5 bases each). The V end lost 0 bases, the J end lost 0 bases, and 7 bases lay between the germline ends. The CDR3 has 14 residues. Germline loops: CDR1 SGHRS, CDR2 YFSETQ. CDR3 in DNA: TGCGCCAGCAGCTTGGGGGGGAGCTCCTACGAGCAGTACTTC. Translating gives CASSLGGSSYEQYF.

This clone has just one count. The rearrangement links TRBV7-2 to TRBJ2-7; 14 bases map to TRBD2. Germline CDR1 reads SGHTA; CDR2 reads FQGNSA. V was clipped by 5 bases and J by 4 bases; unmatched bases: 7. This CDR3 is built from 16 residues. The CDR3 sequence is CASSQTSGRALYEQYF. The CDR3 DNA follows: TGTGCCAGCAGCCAGACTAGCGGGAGGGCTCTTTACGAGCAGTACTTC.

The CDR3 DNA sequence: TGTGCCAGCAGCGTCACGAGTGTGCCAGATACGCAGTATTTT. Amino acids: CASSVTSVPDTQYF. The V call is TRBV5-4, the J call TRBJ2-3; D unclear. Germline V lookup: CDR1 SGHNT, CDR2 YYREEE (reference sequence). This CDR3 region has 14 residues. Trimming cost V 4 bases and J 4 bases, with 13 bases left between them.

The J gene is TRBJ2-7, the V gene TRBV2; 11 bases align to TRBD1. CDR1 is SNHLY and CDR2 is FYNNEI in the germline V gene. CDR3 length: 14 amino acids. Trimming removed 6 bases from V and 4 bases from J; junction bases left unmatched: 5. The CDR3 DNA reads as TGTGCCAGCAGGGGGACAGGGGGGAGGTACGAGCAGTACTTC. Protein product: CASRGTGGRYEQYF.

This clone was detected ten times or more. This chain connects TRBV11-3 to TRBJ2-3; D is unresolved. The CDR3 has 12 residues. The germline V gene encodes CDR1 SGHNT and CDR2 YENEEA. Trimming cost V 5 bases and J 0 bases, with 3 bases left between them. As DNA, the CDR3 is TGTGCCAGCAGCGGGAGCACAGATACGCAGTATTTT. Translating gives CASSGSTDTQYF.

This chain links TRBV27 with TRBJ2-1, with 8 nucleotides matching TRBD2. Unmatched junction bases numbered 13, after V lost 0 bases and J lost 12 bases. Germline loops: CDR1 MNHEY, CDR2 SMNVEV (reference sequence). The CDR3 sequence is 16 residues long. The CDR3, as DNA: TGTGCCAGCAGTTTATCTCCCCTAGCGGGTCGGTTAGGGCAGTTCTTC. It is translated as CASSLSPLAGRLGQFF.

The gene calls are TRBV2 and TRBJ1-1; maybe TRBD1 (6 bases). Per the germline V gene, CDR1 is SNHLY and CDR2 is FYNNEI. Trimming removed 7 bases at V and 0 bases at J, with 12 bases between. The CDR3 runs to 14 residues. In nucleotides, the CDR3 is TGTGCCAGCACCGGGACATTCATGAACACTGAAGCTTTCTTT. It translates to CASTGTFMNTEAFF.

The rearrangement links TRBV4-2 to TRBJ1-3; D gene uncertain. V lost 0 bases to trimming and J lost 4 bases, with 4 bases between them. The CDR3 length is 13 residues. Germline V CDR1 and CDR2: LGHNA, YNFKEQ. This CDR3 reads CASSQDEGNTIYF. The CDR3 nucleotides are TGTGCCAGCAGCCAAGACGAAGGAAACACCATATATTTT.

CDR3 sequence: CASSPPSVAEQYF. CDR3 DNA: TGTGCCAGCTCACCACCCTCGGTGGCGGAGCAGTACTTC. The gene calls are TRBV18 and TRBJ2-7; D ambiguous. The CDR3 runs to 13 residues. Trimming removed 0 bases at V and 7 bases at J, with 10 bases between. Germline V gives CDR1 KGHSH, CDR2 LQKENI.

CDR3: CASSPPLDTQYF. The CDR3 DNA reads as TGTGCCAGCTCACCACCGTTGGATACGCAGTATTTT. The chain couples TRBV18 to TRBJ2-3; D ambiguous. V gave up 0 bases and J gave up 6 bases, with 4 bases separating them. Per the germline V gene, CDR1 is KGHSH and CDR2 is LQKENI. The length of the CDR3 is 12 residues.

About this clone: The same CDR3 arises from other DNA sequences in this sample as well. The DNA of the CDR3 is TGCGCCAGCAGCTTACAGGCTAGCACAGATACGCAGTATTTT. Translated: CASSLQASTDTQYF. The chain joins TRBV5-1 to TRBJ2-3; the D gene is possibly TRBD1 (5 bases). The V gene lost 2 bases and the J gene lost 0 bases, with 7 bases spanning the gap. Germline values: CDR1 SGHRS, CDR2 YFSETQ. CDR3 length: 14 amino acids.

This clone was picked up one time. The J gene is TRBJ2-7, the V gene TRBV11-2; D gene uncertain. Between the trimmed V and J ends, which lost 5 bases and 6 bases, there was a span of 14 bases. Germline V gene data show CDR1 as SGHAT and CDR2 as FQNNGV. The CDR3 has 13 amino acids. The CDR3 coding sequence is TGTGCCAGCAGCCCTGTAGGACCCCGCGAGCAGTACTTC. Protein: CASSPVGPREQYF.

This sequence joins TRBV5-1 and TRBJ2-2; TRBD1 agrees at 7 bases. In germline, CDR1 is SGHRS, CDR2 YFSETQ. Trimming cost V 5 bases and J 0 bases; bases outside gene matches: 1. The CDR3 covers 14 residues. In DNA form, the CDR3 reads TGCGCCAGCAGTGGACAGGCGAACACCGGGGAGCTGTTTTTT. The encoded protein is CASSGQANTGELFF. Full variable domain (remainder filled in from reference TRBV5-1 and TRBJ2-2): KAGVTQTPRYLIKTRGQQVTLSCSPISGHRSVSWYQQTPGQGLQFLFEYFSETQRNKGNFPGRFSGRQFSNSRSEMNVSTLELGDSALYLCASSGQANTGELFFGEGSRLTVL.

This chain's CDR3 is CASSQEGGGGTQYF. The CDR3 bases are TGCGCCAGCAGCCAAGAAGGGGGGGGAGGTACGCAGTATTTT. The rearrangement joins TRBV4-1 to TRBJ2-3; D possibly corresponds to TRBD2 (7 bases). CDR3 size: 14 residues. Trimming took off 0 bases at V and 8 bases at J, with 12 bases between the two ends. Germline CDR1 reads MGHRA; CDR2 reads YSYEKL.

The chain couples TRBV18 to TRBJ2-5; weak D call: TRBD1 (5 bases). The length of the CDR3 is 15 residues. V gave up 9 bases and J gave up 3 bases, with 20 bases separating them. Germline values: CDR1 KGHSH, CDR2 LQKENI. In DNA form, the CDR3 reads TGTGCCAGTTCCAGGCCAGGGCAGGGTAAAGAGACCCAGTACTTC. Residues: CASSRPGQGKETQYF.

The chain has TRBV2 and TRBJ2-5, with D possibly matching TRBD1 (7 bases). Germline V gene data show CDR1 as SNHLY and CDR2 as FYNNEI. The CDR3 has 14 residues. Trimming stripped 8 bases from V and 4 bases from J, with 17 bases between. The CDR3 sequence: CASDLRGVRETQYF. DNA for the CDR3: TGTGCCAGCGACCTCAGGGGGGTTAGAGAGACCCAGTACTTC.

Only one count was recorded for this clone. The chain joins TRBV6-9 to TRBJ2-1; 8 bases are shared with TRBD2. Germline CDR1 reads MNHGY; CDR2 reads SVAAGI. This CDR3 is 18 amino acids long. J gave up 5 bases and V 5 bases, and 17 bases lay outside the gene matches. The CDR3 sequence: CASSQPKPPGLGDNEQFF. CDR3 DNA: TGTGCCAGCAGTCAGCCCAAACCTCCGGGACTAGGAGACAATGAGCAGTTCTTC.